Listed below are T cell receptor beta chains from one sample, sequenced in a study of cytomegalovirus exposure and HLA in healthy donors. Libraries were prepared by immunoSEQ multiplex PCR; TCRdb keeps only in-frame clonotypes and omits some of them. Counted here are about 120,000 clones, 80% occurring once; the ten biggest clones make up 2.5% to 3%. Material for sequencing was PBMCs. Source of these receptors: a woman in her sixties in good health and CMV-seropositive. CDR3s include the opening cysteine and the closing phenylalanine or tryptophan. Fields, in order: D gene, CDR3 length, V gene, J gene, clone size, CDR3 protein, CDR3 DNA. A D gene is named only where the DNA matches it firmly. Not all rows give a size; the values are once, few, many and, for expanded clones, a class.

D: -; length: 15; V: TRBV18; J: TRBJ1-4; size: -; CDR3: CASSPRSQSNEKLFF; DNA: TGTGCCAGCTCACCTAGGAGCCAGTCTAATGAAAAACTGTTTTTT
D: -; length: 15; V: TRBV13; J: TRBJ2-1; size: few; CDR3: CASSPRRSSYNEQFF; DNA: TGTGCCAGCAGCCCCCGGCGGAGCTCCTACAATGAGCAGTTCTTC
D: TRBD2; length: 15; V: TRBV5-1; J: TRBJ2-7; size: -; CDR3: CASSKTSPSSYEQYF; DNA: TGCGCCAGCAGCAAGACTAGCCCGAGCTCCTACGAGCAGTACTTC
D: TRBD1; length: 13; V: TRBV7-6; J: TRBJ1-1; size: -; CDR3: CASSLSGQSEAFF; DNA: TGTGCCAGCAGCTTATCGGGACAGAGTGAAGCTTTCTTT
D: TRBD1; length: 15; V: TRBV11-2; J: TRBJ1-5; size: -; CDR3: CASSLGGTAHQPQHF; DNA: TGTGCCAGCAGCTTAGGCGGGACAGCTCATCAGCCCCAGCATTTT
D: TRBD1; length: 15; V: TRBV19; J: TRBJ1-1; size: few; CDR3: CASLGRQGLNTEAFF; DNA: TGTGCCAGTCTTGGGAGACAGGGCCTGAACACTGAAGCTTTCTTT
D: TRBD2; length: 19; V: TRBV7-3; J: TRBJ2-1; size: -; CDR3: CASSPGLAGDPRAYNEQFF; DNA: TGTGCCAGCAGCCCGGGACTAGCGGGAGACCCCAGGGCCTACAATGAGCAGTTCTTC
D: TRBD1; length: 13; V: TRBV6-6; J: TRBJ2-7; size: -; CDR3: CAIGTQGAGEQYF; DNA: TGTGCCATCGGTACGCAGGGGGCAGGTGAGCAGTACTTC
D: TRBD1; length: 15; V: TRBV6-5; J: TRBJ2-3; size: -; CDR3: CASSWTDRDTDTQYF; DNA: TGTGCCAGCAGTTGGACCGACAGGGACACAGATACGCAGTATTTT
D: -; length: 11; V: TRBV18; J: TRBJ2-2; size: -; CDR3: CATPGAGELFF; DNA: TGTGCCACCCCAGGGGCCGGGGAGCTGTTTTTT
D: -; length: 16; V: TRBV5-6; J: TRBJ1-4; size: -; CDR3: CASSLLTGALNEKLFF; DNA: TGTGCCAGCAGCTTGCTCACAGGAGCACTGAATGAAAAACTGTTTTTT
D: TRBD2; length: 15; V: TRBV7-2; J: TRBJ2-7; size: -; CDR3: CASSLASGSSYEQYF; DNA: TGTGCCAGCAGCTTAGCTAGCGGGAGCTCCTACGAGCAGTACTTC
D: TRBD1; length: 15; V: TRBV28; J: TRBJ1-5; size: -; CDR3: CASSNTDRENQPQHF; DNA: TGTGCCAGCAGTAACACAGACAGGGAGAATCAGCCCCAGCATTTT
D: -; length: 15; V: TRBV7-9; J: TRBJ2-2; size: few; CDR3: CASSLGPWATGELFF; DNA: TGTGCCAGCAGCTTAGGGCCCTGGGCCACCGGGGAGCTGTTTTTT
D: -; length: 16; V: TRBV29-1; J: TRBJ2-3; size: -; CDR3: CSVEDLSGYKADTQYF; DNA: TGCAGCGTTGAAGATCTCAGCGGATACAAGGCAGATACGCAGTATTTT
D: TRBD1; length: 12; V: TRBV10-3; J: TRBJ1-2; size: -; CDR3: CAIGQGHYGYTF; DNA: TGTGCCATTGGACAGGGCCACTATGGCTACACCTTC
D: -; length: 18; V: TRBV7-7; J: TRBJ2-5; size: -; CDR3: CASSLLPRTRTGLETQYF; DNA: TGTGCTAGCAGCTTACTTCCAAGGACACGCACCGGTCTGGAGACCCAGTACTTC
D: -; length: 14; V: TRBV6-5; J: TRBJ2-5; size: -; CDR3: CASSYGGARETQYF; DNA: TGTGCCAGCAGTTACGGCGGGGCCCGGGAGACCCAGTACTTC
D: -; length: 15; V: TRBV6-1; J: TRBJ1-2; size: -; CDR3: CASTPVVVGNYGYTF; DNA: TGTGCCAGCACCCCGGTTGTGGTCGGGAACTATGGCTACACCTTC
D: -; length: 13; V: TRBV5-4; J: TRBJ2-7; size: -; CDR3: CASSLDSPYEQYF; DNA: TGTGCCAGCAGCTTGGACAGCCCCTACGAGCAGTACTTC
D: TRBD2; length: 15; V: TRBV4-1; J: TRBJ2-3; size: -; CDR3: CASSQETSGRDTQYF; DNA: TGCGCCAGCAGCCAAGAAACTAGCGGGAGAGATACGCAGTATTTT
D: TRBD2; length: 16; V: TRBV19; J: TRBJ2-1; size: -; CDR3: CASSKSGTSPYNEQFF; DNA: TGTGCCAGTAGTAAAAGCGGGACCTCTCCTTACAATGAGCAGTTCTTC
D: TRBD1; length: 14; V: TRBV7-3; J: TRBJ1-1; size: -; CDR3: CASSLTGGEVEAFF; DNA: TGTGCCAGCAGCTTAACAGGGGGCGAAGTTGAAGCTTTCTTT
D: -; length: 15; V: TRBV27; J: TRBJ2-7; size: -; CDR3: CASSLNGQGIYEQYF; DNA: TGTGCCAGCAGTTTAAACGGGCAGGGGATCTACGAGCAGTACTTC
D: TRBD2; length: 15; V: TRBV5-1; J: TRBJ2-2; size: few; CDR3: CASSLREGRIGELFF; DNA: TGCGCCAGCAGTCTGAGGGAGGGCCGTATCGGGGAGCTGTTTTTT
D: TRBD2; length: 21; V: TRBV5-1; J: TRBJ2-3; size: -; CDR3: CASSQRTSGSVLSGQSNTQYF; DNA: TGCGCCAGCAGCCAAAGGACTAGCGGGAGCGTGTTGTCGGGACAAAGTAATACGCAGTATTTT
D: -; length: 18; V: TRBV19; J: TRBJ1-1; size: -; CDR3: CASSRITGTNWQNTEAFF; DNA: TGTGCCAGTAGTAGAATCACAGGTACCAATTGGCAGAACACTGAAGCTTTCTTT
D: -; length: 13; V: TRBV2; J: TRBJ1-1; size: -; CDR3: CASRSRGNTEAFF; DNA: TGTGCCAGCCGGAGCAGGGGGAACACTGAAGCTTTCTTT
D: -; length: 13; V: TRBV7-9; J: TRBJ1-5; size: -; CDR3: CASSVYSNQPQHF; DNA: TGTGCCAGCAGCGTATATAGCAATCAGCCCCAGCATTTT
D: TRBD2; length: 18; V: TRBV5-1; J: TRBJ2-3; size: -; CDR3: CASSLLSSGRSGTDTQYF; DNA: TGCGCCAGCAGCTTGTTGTCTAGCGGGAGATCTGGCACAGATACGCAGTATTTT
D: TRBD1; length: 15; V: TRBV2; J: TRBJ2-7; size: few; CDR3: CASSLGQGSFYEQYF; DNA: TGTGCCAGCAGCCTCGGACAGGGTTCCTTTTACGAGCAGTACTTC
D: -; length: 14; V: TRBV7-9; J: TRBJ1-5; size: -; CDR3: CASSLAGAPEPQHF; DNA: TGTGCCAGCAGCTTAGCAGGGGCACCTGAGCCCCAGCATTTT
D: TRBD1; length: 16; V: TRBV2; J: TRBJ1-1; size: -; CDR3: CASTSLAGGVNTEAFF; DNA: TGTGCCAGCACCTCACTGGCAGGGGGCGTGAACACTGAAGCTTTCTTT
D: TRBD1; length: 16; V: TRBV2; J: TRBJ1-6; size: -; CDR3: CASRSGQGTYNSPLHF; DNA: TGTGCCAGCAGATCCGGACAGGGGACATATAATTCACCCCTCCACTTT
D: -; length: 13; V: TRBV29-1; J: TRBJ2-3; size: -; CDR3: CSVQGNTHGTQYF; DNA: TGCAGCGTTCAGGGCAACACACATGGCACGCAGTATTTT
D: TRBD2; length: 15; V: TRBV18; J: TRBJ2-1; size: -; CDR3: CASSTIAGDGNEQFF; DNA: TGTGCCAGCTCCACAATAGCGGGAGACGGTAATGAGCAGTTCTTC
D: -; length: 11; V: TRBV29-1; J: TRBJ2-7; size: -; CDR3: CSVYTNYEQYF; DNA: TGCAGCGTTTACACTAACTACGAGCAGTACTTC
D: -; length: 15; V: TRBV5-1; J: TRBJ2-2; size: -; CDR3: CASSIRELGTGELFF; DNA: TGCGCCAGCAGTATACGGGAGTTAGGCACCGGGGAGCTGTTTTTT
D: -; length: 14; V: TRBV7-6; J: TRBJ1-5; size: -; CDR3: CASSLSGGNQPQHF; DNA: TGTGCCAGCAGCTTATCGGGGGGCAATCAGCCCCAGCATTTT
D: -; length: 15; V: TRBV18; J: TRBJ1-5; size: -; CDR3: CASSPKVGAGQPQHF; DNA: TGTGCCAGCTCACCAAAAGTGGGGGCTGGTCAGCCCCAGCATTTT
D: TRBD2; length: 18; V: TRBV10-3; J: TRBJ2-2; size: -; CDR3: CAISEKFPGGRDTGELFF; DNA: TGTGCCATCAGTGAGAAATTCCCTGGCGGGAGGGATACCGGGGAGCTGTTTTTT
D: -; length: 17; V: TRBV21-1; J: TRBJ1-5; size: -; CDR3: CASSKDTTGLSNQPQHF; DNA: TGTGCCAGCAGCAAAGACACGACAGGTTTAAGCAATCAGCCCCAGCATTTT